This TCR beta chain originates from a study of shared clonotypes between healthy human individuals. Positive CCR7 selection of CD45RO-negative cells yielded the naive CD8 cells, and terminally differentiated effector memory CD45RA+ cells were excluded. V lost 6 bases and J lost 3; bases outside the gene matches: 5. Germline CDR1 MNHEY, CDR2 SMNVEV (reference sequence). CDR3 size: 14 residues. Sequencing was performed with immunoSEQ multiplex PCR; in TCRdb, only in-frame clones are kept and a portion is missing. The profile covers around 600,000 clones, with 85% to 95% appearing a single time and 0.11% taken by the ten largest.

The TCR was taken from a woman younger than 45 in good health. The chain combines TRBV27 with TRBJ1-2, with TRBD1 matching 9 bases. The source material was naive CD8+ T cells sorted from blood. The CDR3 DNA reads as TGTGCCAGCAGGACAGGGGGAATGGACTATGGCTACACCTTC. Translating gives CASRTGGMDYGYTF.